One and the same sample provided the 14 T cell receptor beta chains below, sequenced in a study of blood T cell repertoires in COVID-19. Using immunoSEQ multiplex PCR, the repertoire was profiled, and TCRdb retains in-frame clones only, with some absent. The repertoire consists of roughly 100,000 clones, with about 80% occurring once and the leading ten covering about 9.4%. Specimen: peripheral blood. The source is an older man with acute or convalescent COVID-19.

The rearrangement uses TRBV12-3 or TRBV12-4 and TRBJ1-2, with D unclear. This CDR3 spans 13 amino acids. Trimming pared 6 bases from V and 8 bases from J, leaving 16 bases between. The CDR3 nucleotides read TGTGCCAGCAGCCACAGAGCCATTCACGGCTACACCTTC. As protein: CASSHRAIHGYTF.

As for this clone: This sample also contains other DNA sequences that code for the same CDR3. The CDR3 nucleotides read TGTGCCAGCAGCCCCGCGGGGGGGACCGGGGAGCTGTTTTTT. Translating gives CASSPAGGTGELFF. The V call is TRBV7-3, the J call TRBJ2-2; TRBD2 aligns across 9 bases. Germline V gives CDR1 SGHTA, CDR2 FQGTGA. J was trimmed by 5 bases and V by 5 bases; bases with no gene match: 3. The CDR3 length is 14 residues. The entire variable domain, with the rest obtained from reference TRBV7-3 and TRBJ2-2, is as follows: GAGVSQTPSNKVTEKGKYVELRCDPISGHTALYWYRQSLGQGPEFLIYFQGTGAADDSGLPNDRFFAVRPEGSVSTLKIQRTERGDSAVYLCASSPAGGTGELFFGEGSRLTVL.

This rearrangement joins TRBV28 to TRBJ1-5; 10 nucleotides agree with TRBD1. Losses at the gene ends were 5 bases for V and 1 base for J; bases not matched to a gene: 8. CDR1 and CDR2 (germline): MDHEN, SYDVKM. CDR3 length: 17 amino acids. Here the CDR3 reads CASSGGQGMRSNQPQHF. The CDR3 DNA reads as TGTGCCAGCAGTGGGGGACAGGGGATGAGGAGCAATCAGCCCCAGCATTTT.

The CDR3 nucleotides are TGTGCCAGTAACGGGGGGCCCGCGAACACCGGGGAGCTGTTTTTT. This codes for CASNGGPANTGELFF. This chain connects TRBV19 to TRBJ2-2, with D possibly matching TRBD2 (7 bases). V gave up 7 bases and J gave up 0 bases, with 12 bases separating them. Germline CDR1 and CDR2: LNHDA and SQIVND (reference sequence). This CDR3 region has 15 residues.

This clone has a single count. This rearrangement joins TRBV28 to TRBJ1-3, with 7 bases that match TRBD1. Germline lookup yields CDR1 MDHEN and CDR2 SYDVKM. The CDR3 totals 13 residues. The J segment lost 2 bases and the V segment lost 10 bases, leaving 5 bases of the junction unmatched. The CDR3 reads CATLQGAGNTIYF. CDR3 DNA: TGTGCCACCCTCCAGGGGGCTGGAAACACCATATATTTT.

This chain uses TRBV13 with TRBJ1-6; D is possibly TRBD1 (6 bases). Germline V lookup: CDR1 PRHDT, CDR2 FYEKMQ (reference sequence). V was shortened by 2 bases and J by 7 bases, with 9 bases between the two germline ends. This CDR3 contains 14 residues. The CDR3 DNA sequence: TGTGCCAGCAGCTTAACAGGGAAAAATTCACCCCTCCACTTT. It yields the protein CASSLTGKNSPLHF. Using reference TRBV13 and TRBJ1-6 for the parts outside the CDR3, the full variable domain is AAGVIQSPRHLIKEKRETATLKCYPIPRHDTVYWYQQGPGQDPQFLISFYEKMQSDKGSIPDRFSAQQFSDYHSELNMSSLELGDSALYFCASSLTGKNSPLHFGNGTRLTVT.

There are a few counts of this clone. The chain joins TRBV28 to TRBJ1-4, with 10 positions matching TRBD1. The CDR3 is 15 amino acids. CDR1 and CDR2 (germline): MDHEN, SYDVKM. The J segment lost 6 bases and the V segment lost 8 bases, leaving 9 bases of the junction unmatched. The chain's CDR3 is CASADPGQGDEKLFF. CDR3 bases: TGTGCCAGCGCAGACCCCGGACAGGGGGATGAAAAACTGTTTTTT.

The chain carries TRBV6-1 and TRBJ1-4; 8 bases align to TRBD1. With 4 bases clipped from V and 7 bases from J, the junction kept 5 bases outside the gene matches. CDR1 is MNHNS and CDR2 is SASEGT in the germline V gene. The CDR3 covers 14 residues. The CDR3: CASSGARGPEKLFF. CDR3 DNA: TGTGCCAGCAGTGGAGCCAGGGGGCCTGAAAAACTGTTTTTT.

The rearrangement links TRBV28 to TRBJ1-2, with unresolved D. This CDR3 comprises 15 residues. Looked up from germline, CDR1 is MDHEN and CDR2 is SYDVKM. V was pared by 2 bases and J by 5 bases, with 15 bases between. The chain's CDR3 is CASSLAQYLSYGYTF. The CDR3 bases are TGTGCCAGCAGTTTAGCCCAGTATCTCTCTTATGGCTACACCTTC.

This chain joins TRBV6-2 or TRBV6-3 and TRBJ1-5; 9 nucleotides align to TRBD1. The V gene end was trimmed by 2 bases and the J gene end by 10 bases; junction bases not matched to a gene: 9. CDR3 length: 15 residues. Per the germline V gene, CDR1 is MNHEY and CDR2 is SVGEGT. CDR3 sequence: CASSYEGDRVSPQHF. The CDR3, as DNA: TGTGCCAGCAGTTACGAGGGGGACAGGGTCAGTCCCCAGCATTTT.

This clone was recorded once. The V and J genes are TRBV30 and TRBJ1-2; D not resolved. Germline loops: CDR1 GTSNPN, CDR2 SVGIG (reference sequence). The CDR3 is made up of 14 amino acids. V was trimmed by 3 bases and J by 2 bases, leaving 13 bases between them. The CDR3 DNA follows: TGTGCCTGGAGAGGGAAGGAGGGCAACTATGGCTACACCTTC. It translates to CAWRGKEGNYGYTF.

The V and J genes are TRBV12-2 and TRBJ2-1; TRBD2 was called by the table and not checked on the DNA. TRBV12-2 is a pseudogene locus. The CDR3 is made up of 18 amino acids. The CDR3 DNA is TGTGCAAGTCGCTTAGAGCCACCACTAGCGGGAGTGGAAGATGAGCAGTTCTTC. Protein: CASRLEPPLAGVEDEQFF.

The rearrangement uses TRBV6-5 and TRBJ1-6; D is unresolved. Germline CDR1 and CDR2: MNHEY and SVGAGI. V lost 2 bases and J 7 bases, leaving 9 bases between the germline ends. The length of the CDR3 is 14 residues. This chain's CDR3 is CASSYGLSNSPLHF. CDR3 coding DNA: TGTGCCAGCAGTTACGGCTTGTCGAATTCACCCCTCCACTTT.

This chain links TRBV28 with TRBJ2-5; perhaps TRBD2 as D (5 bases). This CDR3 is 15 amino acids long. The germline V gene encodes CDR1 MDHEN and CDR2 SYDVKM. V lost 5 bases to trimming and J lost 3 bases, with 16 bases between them. CDR3: CASSLQRRDKETQYF. In nucleotides, the CDR3 is TGTGCCAGCAGTCTACAACGCCGGGATAAAGAGACCCAGTACTTC.